The sequence of this T cell receptor beta chain was determined in a study of blood T cells in healthy people across ages. Every donor provided roughly 10 milliliters of peripheral blood. This clonotype was observed a few times. Together with a sample-barcoded 5' primer, a J-beta primer mix was included in a second PCR lasting about 6 to 12 cycles. TCRdb passed the 5' RACE reads through MiXCR, listing each CDR3 protein once. Of about 810,000 distinct CDR3 sequences listed, 36% are singletons. CDR3 length equals 15 residues. Germline V gives CDR1 SGHRS, CDR2 YFSETQ. The V gene end was trimmed by 0 bases and the J gene end by 1 base; junction bases not matched to a gene: 3.

The rearrangement uses TRBV5-1 and TRBJ1-1; 7 bases align to TRBD1. Material for sequencing was blood. This TCR was sampled from a man aged 18 to 30 in good health. In DNA, the CDR3 is TGCGCCAGCAGCTTGGAGGGGGCAGAGAACACTGAAGCTTTCTTT. Its translation is CASSLEGAENTEAFF.